The clone carrying this T cell receptor beta chain was seen a handful of times. The CDR3 is 16 amino acids. Germline V gene lookup returns CDR1 SGHVS and CDR2 FNYEAQ. V lost 5 bases, J lost 1 base, and 7 bases stayed unmatched. This specimen comes from a study of patients and donors after allogeneic stem cell transplantation. TCRdb reanalysed the RT-PCR reads using MiXCR and keeps one entry per CDR3 protein. The repertoire holds about 410,000 distinct CDR3 sequences, 16% seen once, with less than 8.5% in the top ten. The receptor's source is a human donor who was either an allogeneic HSCT recipient or a stem cell or donor lymphocyte infusion donor (not recorded which). It is not recorded whose cells these are; they may come from a transplant donor. Sequencing was performed on blood, either unsorted or a sorted T cell fraction (not recorded which). The chain is built from TRBV7-6 and TRBJ2-3; 9 bases agree with TRBD1. In DNA, the CDR3 is TGTGCCAGCAGCCCTGGACAGGGGATCGGCACAGATACGCAGTATTTT. Its translation: CASSPGQGIGTDTQYF.